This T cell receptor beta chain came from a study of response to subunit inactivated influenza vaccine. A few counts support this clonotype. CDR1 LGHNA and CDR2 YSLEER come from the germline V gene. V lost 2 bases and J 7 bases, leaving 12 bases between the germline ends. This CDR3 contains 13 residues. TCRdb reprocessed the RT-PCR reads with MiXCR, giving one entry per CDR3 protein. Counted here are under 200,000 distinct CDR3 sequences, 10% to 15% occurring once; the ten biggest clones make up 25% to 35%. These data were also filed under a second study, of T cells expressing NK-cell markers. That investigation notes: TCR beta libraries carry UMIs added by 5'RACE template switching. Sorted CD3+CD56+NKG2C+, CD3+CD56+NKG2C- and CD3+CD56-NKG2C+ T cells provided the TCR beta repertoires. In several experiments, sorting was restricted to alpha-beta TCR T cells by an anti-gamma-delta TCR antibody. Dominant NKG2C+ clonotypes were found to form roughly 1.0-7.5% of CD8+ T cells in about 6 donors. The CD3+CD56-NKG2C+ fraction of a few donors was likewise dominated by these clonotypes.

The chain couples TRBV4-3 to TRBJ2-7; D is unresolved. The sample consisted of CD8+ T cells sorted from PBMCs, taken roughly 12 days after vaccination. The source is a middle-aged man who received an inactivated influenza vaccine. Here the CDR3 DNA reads TGCGCCAGCAGCCAAACCTTAGGCTGGGAGCAGTACTTC. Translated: CASSQTLGWEQYF.